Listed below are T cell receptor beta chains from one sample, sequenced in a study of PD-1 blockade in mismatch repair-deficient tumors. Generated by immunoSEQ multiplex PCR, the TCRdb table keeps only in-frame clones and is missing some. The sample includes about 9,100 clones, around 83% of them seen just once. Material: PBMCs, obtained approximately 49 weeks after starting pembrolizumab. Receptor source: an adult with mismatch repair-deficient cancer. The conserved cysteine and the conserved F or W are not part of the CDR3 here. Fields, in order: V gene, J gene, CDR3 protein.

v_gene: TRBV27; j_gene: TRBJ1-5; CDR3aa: TSRRDGTGHNQPQH
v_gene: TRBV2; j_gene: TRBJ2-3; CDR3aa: ASMRLAGTDTQY
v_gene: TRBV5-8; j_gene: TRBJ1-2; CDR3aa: ASSFHRSYT
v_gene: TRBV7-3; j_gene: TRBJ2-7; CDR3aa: ASSLSNSYEQY
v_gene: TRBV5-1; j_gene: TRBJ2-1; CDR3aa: ASSSIAGGVPNEQF
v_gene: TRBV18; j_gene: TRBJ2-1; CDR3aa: ASSPSGSKSYNEQF
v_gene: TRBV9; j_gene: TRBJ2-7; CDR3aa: ASSPTGGPGEQY
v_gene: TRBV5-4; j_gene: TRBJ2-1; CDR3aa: ASSLLHGGNDEQF
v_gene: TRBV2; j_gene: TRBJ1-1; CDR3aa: ASSELRKVSEAF
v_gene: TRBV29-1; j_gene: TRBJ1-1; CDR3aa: SSGGLNTEAF
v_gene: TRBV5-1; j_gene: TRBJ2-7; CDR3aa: ASSLLAVGGEQY
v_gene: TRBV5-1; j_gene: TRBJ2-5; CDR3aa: ASTSGHPQETQY
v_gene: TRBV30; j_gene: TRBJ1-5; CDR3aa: AWSGHRAPRQPQH
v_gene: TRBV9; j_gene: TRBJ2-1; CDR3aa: ASSAGLAGGREQF
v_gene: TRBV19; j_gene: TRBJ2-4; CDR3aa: ASSKIGTGETKNIQY
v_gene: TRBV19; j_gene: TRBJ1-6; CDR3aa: ASSRGLNSPLH
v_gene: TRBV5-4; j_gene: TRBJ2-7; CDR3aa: ASSPGGQENYEQY
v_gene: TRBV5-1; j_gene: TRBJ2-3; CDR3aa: ASSLRAGASTDTQY
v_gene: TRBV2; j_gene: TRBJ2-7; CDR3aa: ASSEAPGLAGDEQY
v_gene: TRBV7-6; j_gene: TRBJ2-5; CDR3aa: ASSLGAGYQETQY
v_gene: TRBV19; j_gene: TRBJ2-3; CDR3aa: ASSVGLTSVSTDTQY
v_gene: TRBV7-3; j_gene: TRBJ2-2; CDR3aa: ASSLTPSGSLAGELF
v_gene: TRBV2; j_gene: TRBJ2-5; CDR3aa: ASSGGTSQTQY
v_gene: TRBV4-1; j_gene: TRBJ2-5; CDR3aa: ASSAPRWETQY
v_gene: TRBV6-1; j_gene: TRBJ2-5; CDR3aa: ASSETWRETQY
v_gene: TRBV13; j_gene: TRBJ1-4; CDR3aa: ASSSRQRTNEKLF
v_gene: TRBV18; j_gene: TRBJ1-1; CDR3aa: ASSPTGGARFEAF
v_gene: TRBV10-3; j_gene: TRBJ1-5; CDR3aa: AISESMGARGNQPQH
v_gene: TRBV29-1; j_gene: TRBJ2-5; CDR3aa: SVNGQIQETQY
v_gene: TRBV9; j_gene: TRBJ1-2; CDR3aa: ASSATGGYGYT
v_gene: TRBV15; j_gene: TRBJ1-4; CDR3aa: ATSRVGQVLNEKLF